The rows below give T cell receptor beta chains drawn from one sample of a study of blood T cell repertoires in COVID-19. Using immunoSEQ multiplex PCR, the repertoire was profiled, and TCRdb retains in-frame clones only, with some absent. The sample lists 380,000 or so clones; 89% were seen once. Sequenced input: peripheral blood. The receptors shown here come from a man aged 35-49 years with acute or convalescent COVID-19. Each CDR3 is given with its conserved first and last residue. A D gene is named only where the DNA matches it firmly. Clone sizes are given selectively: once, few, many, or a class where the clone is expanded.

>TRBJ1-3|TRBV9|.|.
TGTGCCAGCAGCGACTCAGGGATATCTGGAAACACCATATATTTT
CASSDSGISGNTIYF
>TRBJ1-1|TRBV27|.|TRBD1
TGTGCCAGCAGCAAGAATACAGGACAGGGAATAAACACTGAAGCTTTCTTT
CASSKNTGQGINTEAFF
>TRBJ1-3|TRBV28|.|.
TGTGCCAGCAGTTTTGACCCGGGAAGCTCTGGAAACACCATATATTTT
CASSFDPGSSGNTIYF
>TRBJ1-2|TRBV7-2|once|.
TGTGCCAGCAGCCCAGACCGGGACATTTTAATGGGCTACACCTTC
CASSPDRDILMGYTF
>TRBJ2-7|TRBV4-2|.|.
TGTGCCAGCAGCCTCTCCGAACAAAGCTCCTACGAGCAGTACTTC
CASSLSEQSSYEQYF
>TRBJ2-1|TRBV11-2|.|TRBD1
TGTGCCAGCAGGCGTATAAGGGGACAGGGGGACAATGAGCAGTTCTTC
CASRRIRGQGDNEQFF
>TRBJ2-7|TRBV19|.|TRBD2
TGTGCCAGTAGTATATTTACTAGCGGAGCCTACGAGCAGTACTTC
CASSIFTSGAYEQYF
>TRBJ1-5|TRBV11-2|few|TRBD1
TGTGCCAGCAGCAACCACAGGGGGAATCAGCCCCAGCATTTT
CASSNHRGNQPQHF
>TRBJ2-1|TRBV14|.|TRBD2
TGTGCCAGCAGCCCCGGGACCCATGGGACTACGGCTGAGCAGTTCTTC
CASSPGTHGTTAEQFF
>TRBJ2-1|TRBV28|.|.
TGTGCCAGCAGTTTAGCGGGGCAGGAGCAGTTCTTC
CASSLAGQEQFF
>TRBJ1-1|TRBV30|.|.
TGTGCCTGGAGTGTTCTTACAGGCTATAACACTGAAGCTTTCTTT
CAWSVLTGYNTEAFF
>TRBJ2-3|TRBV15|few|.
TGTGCCACCAGCAGAGACTATGGCGGGACAGATACGCAGTATTTT
CATSRDYGGTDTQYF
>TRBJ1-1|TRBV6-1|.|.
TGTGCCAGCAGTGAGGTTGGGGGCGGCACTGAAGCTTTCTTT
CASSEVGGGTEAFF
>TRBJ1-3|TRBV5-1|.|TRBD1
TGCGCCAGCAGCTTGTGGGCGACAGGGGGCTCTGGAAACACCATATATTTT
CASSLWATGGSGNTIYF
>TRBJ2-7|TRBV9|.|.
TGTGCCAGCAGCGTAGCCCCCTATCCTGTTTACGAGCAGTACTTC
CASSVAPYPVYEQYF
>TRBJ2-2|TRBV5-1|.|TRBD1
TGCGCCAGCAGCTTCCGGGACAGGGGGAAATCGTACACCGGGGAGCTGTTTTTT
CASSFRDRGKSYTGELFF
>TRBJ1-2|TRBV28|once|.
TGTGCCAGCAGTTTAATTTGGAGGGAAATCAACTATGGCTACACCTTC
CASSLIWREINYGYTF
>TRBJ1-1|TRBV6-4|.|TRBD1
TGTGCCAGCAGTGACGCGGGACAGGGGACAAGGAACACTGAAGCTTTCTTT
CASSDAGQGTRNTEAFF
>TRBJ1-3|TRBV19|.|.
TGTGCCAGTAACAGGCTCGCTGGAAACACCATATATTTT
CASNRLAGNTIYF
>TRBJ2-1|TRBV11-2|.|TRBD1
TGTGCCAGCAGCCGCAGGGGGCTAGTTCTATCCTACAATGAGCAGTTCTTC
CASSRRGLVLSYNEQFF
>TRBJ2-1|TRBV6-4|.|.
TGTGCCAGCAGTGACGTGGCAGGCCGCTCCTACAATGAGCAGTTCTTC
CASSDVAGRSYNEQFF
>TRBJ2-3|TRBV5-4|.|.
TGTGCCAGCAGCCACTCGTCCGCTAGCACAGATACGCAGTATTTT
CASSHSSASTDTQYF
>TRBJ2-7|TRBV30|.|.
TGTGCCTGGAGTGCAGGGGAAATCTACGAGCAGTACTTC
CAWSAGEIYEQYF
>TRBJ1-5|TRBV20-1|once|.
TGCAGTGCTAGTCCTGAAGGGAAGGCGGGTCAGCCCCAGCATTTT
CSASPEGKAGQPQHF
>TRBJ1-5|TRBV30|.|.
TGTGCCTGGAGTGAAGCCACGGTGAATCAGCCCCAGCATTTT
CAWSEATVNQPQHF
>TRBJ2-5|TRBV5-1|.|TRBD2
TGCGCCAGCAGCCCATTAGCGGGCGAGGAGACCCAGTACTTC
CASSPLAGEETQYF
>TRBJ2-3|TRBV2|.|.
TGTGCCAGCAGTGAGGGGGTAGCGGGCACAGATACGCAGTATTTT
CASSEGVAGTDTQYF
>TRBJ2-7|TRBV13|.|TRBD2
TGTGCCAGCAGCTTAGGCACTAGCGGGATATACGAGCAGTACTTC
CASSLGTSGIYEQYF
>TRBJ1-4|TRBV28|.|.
TGTGCCAGCAGTCGAGGCGGGATCCCCGCGAACGAAAAACTGTTTTTT
CASSRGGIPANEKLFF
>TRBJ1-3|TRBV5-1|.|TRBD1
TGCGCCAGCAGCATAGGGACAGCCGGAAACACCATATATTTT
CASSIGTAGNTIYF
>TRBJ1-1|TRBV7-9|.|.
TGTGCCAGCAGCTTAGGGACAAAAAATGAAGCTTTCTTT
CASSLGTKNEAFF